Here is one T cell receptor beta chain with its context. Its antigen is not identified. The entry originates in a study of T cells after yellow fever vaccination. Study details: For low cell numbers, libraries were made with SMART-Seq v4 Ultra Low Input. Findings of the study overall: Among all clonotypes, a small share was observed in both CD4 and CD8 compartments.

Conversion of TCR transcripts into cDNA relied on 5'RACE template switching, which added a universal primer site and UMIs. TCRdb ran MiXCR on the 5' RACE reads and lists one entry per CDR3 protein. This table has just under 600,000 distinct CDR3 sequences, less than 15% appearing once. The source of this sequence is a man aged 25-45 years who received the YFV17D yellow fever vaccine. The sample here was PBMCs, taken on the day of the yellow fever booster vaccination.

CDR3 in DNA: TGTGCCAGCAGCCGTGGGGGGGGGGACACAGATACGCAGTATTTT. This codes for CASSRGGGDTDTQYF. The J gene is TRBJ2-3, the V gene TRBV11-2; 7 bases fit TRBD2. J was trimmed by 2 bases and V by 5 bases; bases with no gene match: 7. The CDR3 runs 15 residues. Germline loops: CDR1 SGHAT, CDR2 FQNNGV.